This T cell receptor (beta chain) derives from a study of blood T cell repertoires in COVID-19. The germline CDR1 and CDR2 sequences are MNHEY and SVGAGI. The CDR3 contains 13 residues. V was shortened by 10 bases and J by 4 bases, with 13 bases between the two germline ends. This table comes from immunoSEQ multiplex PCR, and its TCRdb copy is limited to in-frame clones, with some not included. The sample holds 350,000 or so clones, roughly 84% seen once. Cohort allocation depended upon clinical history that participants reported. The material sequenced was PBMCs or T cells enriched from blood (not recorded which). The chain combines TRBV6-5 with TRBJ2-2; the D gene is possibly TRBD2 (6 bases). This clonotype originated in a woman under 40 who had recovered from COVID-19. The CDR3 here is CATRMEGTGELFF. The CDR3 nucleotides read TGTGCCACCCGGATGGAGGGCACCGGGGAGCTGTTTTTT.